Sequencing of this T cell receptor (beta chain) was carried out in a study of blood T cell repertoires in COVID-19. Study context: The United States, Italy and Spain were the sources of the acute and convalescent COVID-19 samples. T cells, B-cell-depleted T cells, or PBMCs supplied cDNA or gDNA.

The CDR3 length is 17 residues. Per germline, CDR1 MGHDK and CDR2 SYGVNS. Trimming took 7 bases from V and 5 from J; bases not matched to a gene: 17. Original analysis: Amplification from reference gene primers served as the basis for estimated nucleated cell counts. Produced via immunoSEQ multiplex PCR; TCRdb's table is partial and in-frame only. The V and J calls and clone size come from that table; D and trimming were worked out from the DNA. The sample holds about 82,000 clones; around 82% are singletons and the top ten take approximately 15%. This rearrangement joins TRBV25-1 to TRBJ1-1; TRBD1 agrees at 9 bases. The sequencing input was peripheral blood. The receptor comes from an older woman with acute or convalescent COVID-19. For the CDR3, the DNA is TGTGCCAGCACCTCGCAGGACCCGGGACAGGGATGGACTGAAGCTTTCTTT. Amino acid sequence: CASTSQDPGQGWTEAFF.